The clone carrying this T cell receptor (beta chain) was picked up one time. Negative isolation yielded CD4+ and CD8+ T cells, and FACS enriched TEMRA cells. The sample is drawn from a study of CD8 T cells in Susac syndrome. The CDR3 runs 14 residues. The V segment lost 6 bases and the J segment 5 bases; nucleotides outside the gene matches: 6. RNA in amounts of roughly 0.5 to 1 ug was reverse transcribed with random hexamers. TCR beta CDR3 was amplified by immunoSEQ covering 54 Vbeta and 13 Jbeta. TCRdb recomputed calls from the immunoSEQ multiplex PCR reads with MiXCR, one row per CDR3 protein. This table has approximately 170,000 distinct CDR3 sequences, approximately 94% appearing once.

This receptor was taken from a human donor with multiple sclerosis. This chain connects TRBV12-3 or TRBV12-4 to TRBJ2-2; 7 nucleotides align to TRBD1. Sample: CD4+ T cells from PBMCs. The CDR3 region is CASRPTGRTGELFF. CDR3 DNA: TGTGCCAGCAGGCCGACAGGGCGTACCGGGGAGCTGTTTTTT.